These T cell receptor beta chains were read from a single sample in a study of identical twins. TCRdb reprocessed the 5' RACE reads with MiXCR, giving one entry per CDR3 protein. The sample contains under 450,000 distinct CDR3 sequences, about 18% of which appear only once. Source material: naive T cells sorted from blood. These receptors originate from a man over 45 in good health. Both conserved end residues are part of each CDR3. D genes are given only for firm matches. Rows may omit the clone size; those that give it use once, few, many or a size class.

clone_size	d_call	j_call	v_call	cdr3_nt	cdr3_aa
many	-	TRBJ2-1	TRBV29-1	TGCAGCGTTCGGGGGTGGAATGAGCAGTTCTTC	CSVRGWNEQFF
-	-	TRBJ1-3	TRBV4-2	TGTGCCAGCAGCCAATCCCCCAGGGGCTCTGGAAACACCATATATTTT	CASSQSPRGSGNTIYF
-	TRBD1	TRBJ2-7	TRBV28	TGTGCCAGCAGACGACAGGGGCGCTACGAGCAGTACTTC	CASRRQGRYEQYF
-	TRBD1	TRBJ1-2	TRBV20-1	TGCAGTGCTAGAGACGCGGACAGGGGTGCGGAGGGCTACACCTTC	CSARDADRGAEGYTF
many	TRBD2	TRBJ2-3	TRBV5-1	TGCGCCAGCAGCTCCCCCCGACTAGCGGGAGATTCAACAGATACGCAGTATTTT	CASSSPRLAGDSTDTQYF
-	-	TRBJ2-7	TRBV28	TGTGCCAGCAGTTTTATCCCAGGGAACTACGAGCAGTACTTC	CASSFIPGNYEQYF
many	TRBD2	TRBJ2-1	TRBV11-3	TGTGCCAGCAGCAGAAGGACTAGCGGGATGAGGGGCGATGAGCAGTTCTTC	CASSRRTSGMRGDEQFF
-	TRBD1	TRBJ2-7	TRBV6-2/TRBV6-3	TGTGCCAGCAGTTACTCGTGGGACAGGGAACCCGGGACTCTACCCTACGAGCAGTACTTC	CASSYSWDREPGTLPYEQYF
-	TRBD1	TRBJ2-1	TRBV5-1	TGCGCCAGCAGCACCGACAGGGAAAAAACCTACAATGAGCAGTTCTTC	CASSTDREKTYNEQFF
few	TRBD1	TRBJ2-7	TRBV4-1	TGCGCCAGCAGCCAAGTTCTGTTCGTGACAGGGAGTTACGAGCAGTACTTC	CASSQVLFVTGSYEQYF
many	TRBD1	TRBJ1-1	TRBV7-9	TGTGCCAGCAGCTTAGCGGCAGGGGGAGGCACTGAAGCTTTCTTT	CASSLAAGGGTEAFF
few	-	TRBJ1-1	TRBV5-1	TGCGCCAGCACAGAGACAGGAATGAACACTGAAGCTTTCTTT	CASTETGMNTEAFF
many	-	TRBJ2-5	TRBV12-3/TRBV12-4	TGTGCCAGCAGTCCGTCTCCAGGCTGGGGCGAGACCCAGTACTTC	CASSPSPGWGETQYF
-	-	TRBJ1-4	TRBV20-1	TGCAGTGCTAGGGCCTCAGGAGAAACTAATGAAAAACTGTTTTTT	CSARASGETNEKLFF
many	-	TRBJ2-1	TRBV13	TGTGCCAGCAGCACCCGGGACATGCTCTACAATGAGCAGTTCTTC	CASSTRDMLYNEQFF
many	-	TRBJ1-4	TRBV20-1	TGCAGTGCCACCGCCTCGGCAGGGGCCGGGGAAAAACTGTTTTTT	CSATASAGAGEKLFF
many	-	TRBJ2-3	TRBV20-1	TGCAGTGCTAGCGGGACTAGCACAGATACGCAGTATTTT	CSASGTSTDTQYF
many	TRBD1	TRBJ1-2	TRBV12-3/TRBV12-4	TGTGCCAGCAGTACGGGACAGGGGTATGGCTACACCTTC	CASSTGQGYGYTF
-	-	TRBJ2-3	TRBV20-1	TGCAGTGCTACGGAGGATACGCAGTATTTT	CSATEDTQYF